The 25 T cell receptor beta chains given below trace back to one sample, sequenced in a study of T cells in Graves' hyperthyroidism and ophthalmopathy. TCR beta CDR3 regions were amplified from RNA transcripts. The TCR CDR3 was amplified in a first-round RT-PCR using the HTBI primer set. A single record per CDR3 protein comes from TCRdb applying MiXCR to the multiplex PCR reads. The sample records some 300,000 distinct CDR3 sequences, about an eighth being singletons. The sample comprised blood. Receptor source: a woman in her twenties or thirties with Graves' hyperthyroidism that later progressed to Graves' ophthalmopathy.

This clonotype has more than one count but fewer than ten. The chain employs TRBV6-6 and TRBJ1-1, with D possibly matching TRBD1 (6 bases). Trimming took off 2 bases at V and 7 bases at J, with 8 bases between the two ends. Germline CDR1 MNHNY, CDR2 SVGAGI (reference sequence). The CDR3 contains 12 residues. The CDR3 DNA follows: TGTGCCAGCAGTTACGGGGGGCTTGAAGCTTTCTTT. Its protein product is CASSYGGLEAFF.

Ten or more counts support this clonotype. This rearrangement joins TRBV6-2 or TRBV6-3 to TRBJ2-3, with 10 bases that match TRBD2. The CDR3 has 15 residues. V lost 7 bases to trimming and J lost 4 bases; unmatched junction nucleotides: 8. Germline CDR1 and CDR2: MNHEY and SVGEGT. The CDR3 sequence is CASISSGRTADTQYF. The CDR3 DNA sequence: TGTGCCAGCATTAGTAGCGGGAGGACCGCAGATACGCAGTATTTT.

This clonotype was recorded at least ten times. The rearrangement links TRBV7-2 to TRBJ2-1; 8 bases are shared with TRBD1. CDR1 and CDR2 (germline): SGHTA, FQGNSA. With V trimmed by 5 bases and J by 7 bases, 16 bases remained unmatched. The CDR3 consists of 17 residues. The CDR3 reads CASSGHSGGFGRNEQFF. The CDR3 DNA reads TGTGCCAGCAGCGGCCACTCAGGGGGCTTCGGGCGGAATGAGCAGTTCTTC.

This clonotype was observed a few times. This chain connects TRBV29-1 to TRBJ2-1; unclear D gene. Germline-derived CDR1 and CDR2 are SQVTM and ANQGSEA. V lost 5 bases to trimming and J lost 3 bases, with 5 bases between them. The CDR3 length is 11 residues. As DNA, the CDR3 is TGCAGCGTTCTTAACTACAATGAGCAGTTCTTC. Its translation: CSVLNYNEQFF.

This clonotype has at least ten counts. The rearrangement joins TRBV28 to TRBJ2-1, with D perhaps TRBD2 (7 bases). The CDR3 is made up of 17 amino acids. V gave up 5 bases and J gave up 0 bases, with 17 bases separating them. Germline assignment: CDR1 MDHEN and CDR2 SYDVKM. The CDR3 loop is CASSPPAGASSYNEQFF. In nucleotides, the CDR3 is TGTGCCAGCAGTCCCCCTGCGGGGGCCAGCTCCTACAATGAGCAGTTCTTC.

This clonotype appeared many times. CDR3 in amino acids: CSARAPDRGRFVPGYEQYF. DNA of the CDR3: TGCAGTGCTAGAGCTCCGGACAGGGGGCGTTTCGTTCCGGGCTACGAGCAGTACTTC. V is TRBV20-1 and J is TRBJ2-7; 11 bases fit TRBD1. The CDR3 totals 19 residues. Trimming removed 1 base from V and 3 bases from J; junction bases left unmatched: 17. In germline, CDR1 is DFQATT, CDR2 SNEGSKA (reference sequence).

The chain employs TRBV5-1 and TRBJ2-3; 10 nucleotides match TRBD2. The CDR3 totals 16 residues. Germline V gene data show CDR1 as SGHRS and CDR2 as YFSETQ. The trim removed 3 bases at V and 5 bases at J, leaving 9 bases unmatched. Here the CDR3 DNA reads TGCGCCAGCAGCTCCACTCCTAGCGGGAGTGTAGATACGCAGTATTTT. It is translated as CASSSTPSGSVDTQYF.

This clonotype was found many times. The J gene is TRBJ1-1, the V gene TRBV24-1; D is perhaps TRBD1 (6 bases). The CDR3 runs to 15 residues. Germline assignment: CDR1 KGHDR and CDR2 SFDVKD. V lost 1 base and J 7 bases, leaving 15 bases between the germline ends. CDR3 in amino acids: CATSDFRGQGNEAFF. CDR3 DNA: TGTGCCACCAGTGATTTCAGGGGACAAGGAAATGAAGCTTTCTTT.

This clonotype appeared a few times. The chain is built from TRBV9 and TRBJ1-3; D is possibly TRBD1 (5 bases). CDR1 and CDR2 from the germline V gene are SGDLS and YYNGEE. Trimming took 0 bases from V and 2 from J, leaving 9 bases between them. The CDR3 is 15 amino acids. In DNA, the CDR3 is TGTGCCAGCAGCGTAGGGTGGGGGGCTGGAAACACCATATATTTT. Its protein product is CASSVGWGAGNTIYF.

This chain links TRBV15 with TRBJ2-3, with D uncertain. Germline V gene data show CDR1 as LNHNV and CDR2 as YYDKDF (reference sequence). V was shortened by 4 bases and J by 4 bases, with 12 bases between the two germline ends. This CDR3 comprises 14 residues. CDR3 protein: CATSTTSGADTQYF. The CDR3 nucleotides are TGTGCCACCAGCACCACCTCCGGCGCAGATACGCAGTATTTT.

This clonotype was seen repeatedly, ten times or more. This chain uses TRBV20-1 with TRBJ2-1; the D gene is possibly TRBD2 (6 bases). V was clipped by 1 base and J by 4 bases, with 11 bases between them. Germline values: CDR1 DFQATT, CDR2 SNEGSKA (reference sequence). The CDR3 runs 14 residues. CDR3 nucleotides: TGCAGTGCTAGAGTTCCCGCGGGATACAATGAGCAGTTCTTC. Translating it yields CSARVPAGYNEQFF.

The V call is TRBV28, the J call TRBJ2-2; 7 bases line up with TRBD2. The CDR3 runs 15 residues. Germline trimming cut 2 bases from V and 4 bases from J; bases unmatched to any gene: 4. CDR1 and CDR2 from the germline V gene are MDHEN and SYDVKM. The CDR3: CASSLTLASTGELFF. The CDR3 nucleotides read TGTGCCAGCAGTTTAACACTAGCGAGCACCGGGGAGCTGTTTTTT.

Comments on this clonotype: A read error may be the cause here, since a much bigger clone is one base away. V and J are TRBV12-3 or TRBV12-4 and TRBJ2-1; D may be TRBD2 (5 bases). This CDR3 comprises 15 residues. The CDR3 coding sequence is TGTGCCGGCAGTTTAGGAGGAAAACGCTACAATGAGCAGTTCTTC. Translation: CAGSLGGKRYNEQFF.

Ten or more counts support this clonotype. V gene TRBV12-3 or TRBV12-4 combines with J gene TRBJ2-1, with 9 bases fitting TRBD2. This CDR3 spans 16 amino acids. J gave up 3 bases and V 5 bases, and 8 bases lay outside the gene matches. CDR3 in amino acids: CASSTLAGDLYNEQFF. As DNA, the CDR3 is TGTGCCAGCAGTACCTTAGCGGGAGACCTCTACAATGAGCAGTTCTTC.

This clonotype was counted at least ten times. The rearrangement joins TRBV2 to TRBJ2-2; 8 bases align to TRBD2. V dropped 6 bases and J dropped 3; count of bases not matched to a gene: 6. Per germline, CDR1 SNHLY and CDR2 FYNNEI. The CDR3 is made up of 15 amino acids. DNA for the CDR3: TGTGCCAGCAGCGGCGGACTAGCTGACACCGGGGAGCTGTTTTTT. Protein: CASSGGLADTGELFF. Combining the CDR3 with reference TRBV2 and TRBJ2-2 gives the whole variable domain EPEVTQTPSHQVTQMGQEVILRCVPISNHLYFYWYRQILGQKVEFLVSFYNNEISEKSEIFDDQFSVERPDGSNFTLKIRSTKLEDSAMYFCASSGGLADTGELFFGEGSRLTVL.

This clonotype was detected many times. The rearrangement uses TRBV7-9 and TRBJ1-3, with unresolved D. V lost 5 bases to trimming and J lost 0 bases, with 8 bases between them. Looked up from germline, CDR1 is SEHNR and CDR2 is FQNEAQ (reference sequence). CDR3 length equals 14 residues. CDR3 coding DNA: TGTGCCAGCAGCGCCGGCATCTCTGGAAACACCATATATTTT. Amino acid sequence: CASSAGISGNTIYF.

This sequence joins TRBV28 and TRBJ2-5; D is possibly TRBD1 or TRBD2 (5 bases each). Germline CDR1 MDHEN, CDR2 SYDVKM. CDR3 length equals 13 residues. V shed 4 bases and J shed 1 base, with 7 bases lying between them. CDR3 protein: CASSYGAQETQYF. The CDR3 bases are TGTGCCAGCAGTTACGGGGCCCAAGAGACCCAGTACTTC.

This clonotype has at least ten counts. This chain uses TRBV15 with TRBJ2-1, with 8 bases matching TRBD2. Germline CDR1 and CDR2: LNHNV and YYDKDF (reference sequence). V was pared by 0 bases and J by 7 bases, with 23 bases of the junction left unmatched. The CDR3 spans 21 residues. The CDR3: CATSRDTMDASREVSRNEQFF. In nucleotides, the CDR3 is TGTGCCACCAGCAGAGATACCATGGATGCTTCGCGGGAGGTCTCTCGGAATGAGCAGTTCTTC. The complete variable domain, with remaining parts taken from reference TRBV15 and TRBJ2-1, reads DAMVIQNPRYQVTQFGKPVTLSCSQTLNHNVMYWYQQKSSQAPKLLFHYYDKDFNNEADTPDNFQSRRPNTSFCFLDIRSPGLGDTAMYLCATSRDTMDASREVSRNEQFFGPGTRLTVL.

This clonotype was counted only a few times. The CDR3 region is CASSLSAGTQYF. The CDR3 DNA follows: TGTGCCAGCAGTTTATCCGCCGGCACGCAGTATTTT. V usage is TRBV27 and J usage is TRBJ2-3; D is ambiguous. From germline, CDR1 is MNHEY and CDR2 SMNVEV (reference sequence). Trimming removed 0 bases from V and 9 bases from J, with 7 bases in between. CDR3 length equals 12 residues.

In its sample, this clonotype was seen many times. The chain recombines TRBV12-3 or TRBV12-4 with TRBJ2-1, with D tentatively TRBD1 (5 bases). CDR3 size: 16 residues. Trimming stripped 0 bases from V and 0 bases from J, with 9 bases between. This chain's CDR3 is CASSLAGPSSYNEQFF. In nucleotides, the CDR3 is TGTGCCAGCAGTTTAGCGGGGCCAAGCTCCTACAATGAGCAGTTCTTC.

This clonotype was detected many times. CDR3 sequence: CASSYADLTQGTPDTQYF. CDR3 sequence (DNA): TGTGCCAGCAGTTACGCCGACCTGACACAGGGGACCCCAGATACGCAGTATTTT. The rearrangement joins TRBV6-2 or TRBV6-3 to TRBJ2-3; 7 nucleotides align to TRBD1. Per the germline V gene, CDR1 is MNHEY and CDR2 is SVGEGT. Germline trimming cut 2 bases from V and 4 bases from J; bases unmatched to any gene: 15. The CDR3 extends over 18 amino acids.

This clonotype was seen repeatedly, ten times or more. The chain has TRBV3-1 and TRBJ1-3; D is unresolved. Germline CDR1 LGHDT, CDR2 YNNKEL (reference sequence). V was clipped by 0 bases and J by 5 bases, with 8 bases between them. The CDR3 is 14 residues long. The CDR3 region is CASSQDWPRNTIYF. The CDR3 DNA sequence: TGTGCCAGCAGCCAAGATTGGCCCAGAAACACCATATATTTT.

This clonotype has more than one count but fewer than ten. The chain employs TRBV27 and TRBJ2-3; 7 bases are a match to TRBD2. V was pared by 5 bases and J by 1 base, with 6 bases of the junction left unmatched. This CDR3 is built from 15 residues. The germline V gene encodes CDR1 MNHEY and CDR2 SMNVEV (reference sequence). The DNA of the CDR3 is TGTGCCAGCAGTCCCTTCGCGGGGGGCACAGATACGCAGTATTTT. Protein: CASSPFAGGTDTQYF.

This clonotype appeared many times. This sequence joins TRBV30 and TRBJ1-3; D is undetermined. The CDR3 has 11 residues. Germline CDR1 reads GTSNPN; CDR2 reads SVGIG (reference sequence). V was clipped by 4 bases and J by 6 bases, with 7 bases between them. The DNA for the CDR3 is TGTGCCTGGAATATAGCAAACACCATATATTTT. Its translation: CAWNIANTIYF. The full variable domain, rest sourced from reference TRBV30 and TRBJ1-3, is SQTIHQWPATLVQPVGSPLSLECTVEGTSNPNLYWYRQAAGRGLQLLFYSVGIGQISSEVPQNLSASRPQDRQFILSSKKLLLSDSGFYLCAWNIANTIYFGEGSWLTVV.

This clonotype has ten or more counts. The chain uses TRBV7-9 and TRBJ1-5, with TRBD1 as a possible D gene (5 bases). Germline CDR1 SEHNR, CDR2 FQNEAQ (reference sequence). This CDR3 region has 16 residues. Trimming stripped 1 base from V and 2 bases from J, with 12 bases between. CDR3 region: CASSLVGGLGNQPQHF. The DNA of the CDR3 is TGTGCCAGCAGCTTAGTCGGGGGTTTGGGCAATCAGCCCCAGCATTTT.